Listed here is a single T cell receptor (beta chain). The sample holds a few counts of this clonotype. Its antigen remains unidentified. No base qualities exist here, and no much larger clone lies one base off it. Total RNA was extracted from unfractionated whole blood that had been collected in Tempus Blood RNA tubes. About 5 healthy volunteers served as TCR sequencing controls and were bled at day 0, 2 weeks and 6 weeks. This specimen belongs to a study of human T cells and chemical hapten exposure (dated by TCRdb to the early 2020s). Study-level background: Libraries were pooled for sequencing, and per-sample TCR yields varied mainly because of small differences in library volumes within the pool. From each blood RNA sample, both TCR alpha and TCR beta chains were sequenced. Peripheral blood TCR repertoire changes were tracked in vivo in alopecia patients during primary and secondary sensitization to the hapten diphenylcyclopropenone (DPC).

The library relied on 5' RACE. Sequenced on an Illumina MiSeq. During library preparation, unique molecular identifiers were attached to individual cDNA molecules so that TCRs could be counted quantitatively and reproducibly. The original pipeline was this. A median of roughly 99,000 TCRs per sample was observed, with a range of roughly 23,224 to 700,000. V, J and CDR3 annotation of the TCR reads was performed with the Decombinator software suite. Every sample was subsampled to the same number of TCRs (28,000) for the PS versus PT1 abundance plots. TCRs were defined as expanded if absent before sensitization and observed at least eight times at the 2-week time point. In-frame beta chains were kept once TCRdb had trimmed the public reads at Q25 with fastp and called clones with MiXCR. Entries that share a CDR3 protein sequence are merged under the most common genes and DNA. The V and J calls follow TCRdb's processing rather than the paper's. The sample profile shows roughly 120,000 distinct CDR3 sequences; roughly a fifth of them were found once. 2.5% to 3% of the sample rests with the top ten.

Broad study findings and their caveats: After repeated subsampling, changes were observed in the strength of the expansion versus patch-test correlation and in the threshold at which the correlation became significant. No change with DPC sensitization was found in the number of TCRs above 1 in 1000 frequency, and no evidence of global repertoire structure alterations was found.

The CDR3 contains 15 residues, cysteine and phenylalanine counted. Just the 45-base CDR3 DNA is kept, in frame starting at base 1. The germline V gene specifies SQVTM as CDR1 and ANQGSEA as CDR2. Trimmed from V: 0 bases; trimmed from J: 7 bases; junction bases lacking a gene match: 8. This sequence was found in a human donor in good health. The receptor chain draws on TRBV29-1 and TRBJ1-2, with TRBD1 identical over 10 junction bases. The sequence in DNA is TGCAGCGTTGAAGACTATGGGGGACAGGGGCTTGGCTACACCTTC. This translates into CSVEDYGGQGLGYTF.